This T cell receptor (beta chain) derives from a study of shared clonotypes between healthy human individuals. Study-level information: CD4 naive and CD4 memory each took three plates per donor, while CD8 naive took two and CD8 memory one.

General observations from the study: It was the non-shared clonotypes that had lower generation probabilities than clonotypes shared by all four donors.

TCRdb's table, derived via immunoSEQ multiplex PCR, lists solely in-frame clones and lacks some. The repertoire has 650,000 to 700,000 clones, less than 95% of them found once; the top ten carry more than 30%. Regarding this clone: The antigen remains unidentified.

Nashville, Tennessee was home to all donors, who were Caucasian adults. This clonotype was obtained from a man aged 18 to 29 in good health. Some clones in this sample may be carry-over from other donors' samples. The sample was memory CD8+ T cells from PBMCs. Subset noted: CD45RO+ cells pooled with CCR7-negative TemRA cells.

CDR3 protein: CASSFRGQFYGYTF. As DNA, the CDR3 is TGTGCCAGCAGTTTTAGGGGACAGTTCTATGGCTACACCTTC. The chain links TRBV27 to TRBJ1-2; 7 bases line up with TRBD1. J was trimmed by 4 bases and V by 3 bases; bases with no gene match: 5. This CDR3 is built from 14 residues. The germline CDR1 and CDR2 sequences are MNHEY and SMNVEV (reference sequence).